This T cell receptor (beta chain) is drawn from a study of T cell repertoires in cytomegalovirus infection. Study-wide results and caveats: Cumulative public TCR beta family frequency identified carriers of CMV plus the relevant HLA. CMV-specific HLA-C-restricted TCR beta clonotypes dominated the ex vivo response.

This clonotype was counted only a few times. Antigen specificity is unknown. TCRdb re-called the reads with MiXCR, one entry per CDR3 protein. Among about 740,000 distinct CDR3 sequences listed, roughly 36% were seen once. The TCR originated in a human donor in good health (CMV status not recorded). Some clones in this sample may be carry-over from other donors' samples. The specimen sequenced was PBMCs.

The CDR3 is CSARGWQSYEQYF. The CDR3 bases are TGCAGTGCTAGAGGGTGGCAGTCCTACGAGCAGTACTTC. V gene TRBV20-1 combines with J gene TRBJ2-7; D is unresolved. The CDR3 totals 13 residues. Trimming cost V 1 base and J 1 base, with 8 bases left between them. CDR1 DFQATT and CDR2 SNEGSKA come from the germline V gene (reference sequence).